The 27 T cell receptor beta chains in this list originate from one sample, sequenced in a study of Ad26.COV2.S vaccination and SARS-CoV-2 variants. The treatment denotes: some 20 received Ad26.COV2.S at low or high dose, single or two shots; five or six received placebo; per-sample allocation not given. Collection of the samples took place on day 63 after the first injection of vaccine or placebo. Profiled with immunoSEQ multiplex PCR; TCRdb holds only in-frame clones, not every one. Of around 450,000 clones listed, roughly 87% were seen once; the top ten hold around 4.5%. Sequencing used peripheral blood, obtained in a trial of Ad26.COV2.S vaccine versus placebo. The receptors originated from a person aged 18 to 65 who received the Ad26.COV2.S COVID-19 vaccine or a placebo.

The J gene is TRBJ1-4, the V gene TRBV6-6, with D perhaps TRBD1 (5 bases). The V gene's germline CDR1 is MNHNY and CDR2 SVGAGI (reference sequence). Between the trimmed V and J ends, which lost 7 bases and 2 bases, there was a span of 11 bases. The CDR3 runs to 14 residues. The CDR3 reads CASNQGPTNEKLFF. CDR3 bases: TGTGCCAGCAACCAGGGTCCCACTAATGAAAAACTGTTTTTT.

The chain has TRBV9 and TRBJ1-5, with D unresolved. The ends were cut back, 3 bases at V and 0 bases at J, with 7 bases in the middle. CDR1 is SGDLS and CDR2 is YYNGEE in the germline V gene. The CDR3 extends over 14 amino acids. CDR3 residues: CASSGGDSNQPQHF. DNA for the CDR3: TGTGCCAGCAGCGGCGGGGATAGCAATCAGCCCCAGCATTTT.

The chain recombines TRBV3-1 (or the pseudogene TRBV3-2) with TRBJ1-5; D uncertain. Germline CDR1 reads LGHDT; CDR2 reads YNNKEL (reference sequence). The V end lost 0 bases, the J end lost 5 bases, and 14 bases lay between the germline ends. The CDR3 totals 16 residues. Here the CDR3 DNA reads TGTGCCAGCAGCCAAGATCTTGCCGGGCACCATCAGCCCCAGCATTTT. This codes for CASSQDLAGHHQPQHF.

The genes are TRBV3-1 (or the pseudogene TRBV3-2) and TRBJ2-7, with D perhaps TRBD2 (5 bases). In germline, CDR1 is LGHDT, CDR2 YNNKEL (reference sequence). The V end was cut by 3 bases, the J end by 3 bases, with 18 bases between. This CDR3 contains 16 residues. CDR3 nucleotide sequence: TGTGCCAGCAGCCATTGGGTCGACGCTGGGAGCTACGAGCAGTACTTC. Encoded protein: CASSHWVDAGSYEQYF.

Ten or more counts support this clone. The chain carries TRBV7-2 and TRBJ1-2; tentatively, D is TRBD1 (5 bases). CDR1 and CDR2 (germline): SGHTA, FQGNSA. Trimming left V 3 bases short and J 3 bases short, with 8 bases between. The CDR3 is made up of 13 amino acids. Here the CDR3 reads CASSFRGDYGYTF. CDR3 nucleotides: TGTGCCAGCAGCTTTCGAGGGGACTATGGCTACACCTTC.

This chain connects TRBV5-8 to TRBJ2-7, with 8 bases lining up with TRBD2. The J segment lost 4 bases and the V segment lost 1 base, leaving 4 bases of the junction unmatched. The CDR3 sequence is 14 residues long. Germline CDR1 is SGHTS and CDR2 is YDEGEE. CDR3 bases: TGTGCCAGCAGCTTGTCGGGGGGGCTGTACGAGCAGTACTTC. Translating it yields CASSLSGGLYEQYF.

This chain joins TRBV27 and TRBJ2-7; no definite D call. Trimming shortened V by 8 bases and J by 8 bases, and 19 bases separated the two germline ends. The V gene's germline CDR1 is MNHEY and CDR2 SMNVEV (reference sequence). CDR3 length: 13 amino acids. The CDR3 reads CASSHYPGDKQYF. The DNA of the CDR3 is TGTGCCAGCTCTCACTATCCAGGCGACAAGCAGTACTTC.

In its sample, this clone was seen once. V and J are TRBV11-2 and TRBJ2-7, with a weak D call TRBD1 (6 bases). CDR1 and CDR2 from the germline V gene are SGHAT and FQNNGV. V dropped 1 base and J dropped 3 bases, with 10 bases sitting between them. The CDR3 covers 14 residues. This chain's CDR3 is CASSLGPGDYEQYF. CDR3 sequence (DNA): TGTGCCAGCAGCTTAGGACCAGGGGACTACGAGCAGTACTTC.

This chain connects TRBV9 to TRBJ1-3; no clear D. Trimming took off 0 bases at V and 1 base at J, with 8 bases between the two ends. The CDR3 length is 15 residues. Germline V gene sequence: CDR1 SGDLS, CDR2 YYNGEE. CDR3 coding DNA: TGTGCCAGCAGCGTAGGGTCCGGGTCTGGAAACACCATATATTTT. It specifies CASSVGSGSGNTIYF.

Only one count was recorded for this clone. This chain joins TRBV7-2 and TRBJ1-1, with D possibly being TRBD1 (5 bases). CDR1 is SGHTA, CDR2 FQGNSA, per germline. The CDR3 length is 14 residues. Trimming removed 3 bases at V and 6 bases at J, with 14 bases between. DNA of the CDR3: TGTGCCAGCAGCTTCCTAGGGACTGGCCCTGAAGCTTTCTTT. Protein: CASSFLGTGPEAFF.

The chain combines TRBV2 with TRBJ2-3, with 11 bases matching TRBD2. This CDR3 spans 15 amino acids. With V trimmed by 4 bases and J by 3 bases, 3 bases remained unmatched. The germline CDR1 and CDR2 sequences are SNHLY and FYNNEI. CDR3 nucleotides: TGTGCCAGCAGTGCTAGCGGGAGGATGACAGATACGCAGTATTTT. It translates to CASSASGRMTDTQYF.

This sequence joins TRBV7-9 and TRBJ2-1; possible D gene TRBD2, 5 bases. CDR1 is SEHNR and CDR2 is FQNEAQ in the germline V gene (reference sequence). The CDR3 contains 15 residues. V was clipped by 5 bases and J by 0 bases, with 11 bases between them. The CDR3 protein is CASSTTRDSYNEQFF. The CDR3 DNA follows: TGTGCCAGCAGCACAACTCGGGACTCCTACAATGAGCAGTTCTTC.

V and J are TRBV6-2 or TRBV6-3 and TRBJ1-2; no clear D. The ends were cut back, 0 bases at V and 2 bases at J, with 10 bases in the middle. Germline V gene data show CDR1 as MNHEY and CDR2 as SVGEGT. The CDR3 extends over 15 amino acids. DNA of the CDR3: TGTGCCAGCAGTTACTCGATAATCAGAAACTATGGCTACACCTTC. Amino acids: CASSYSIIRNYGYTF.

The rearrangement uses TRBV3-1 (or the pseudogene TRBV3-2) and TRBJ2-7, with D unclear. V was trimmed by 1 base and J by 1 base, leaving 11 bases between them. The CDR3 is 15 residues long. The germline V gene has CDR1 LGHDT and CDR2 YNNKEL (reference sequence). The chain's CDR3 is CASSQVAGGSYEQYF. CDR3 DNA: TGTGCCAGCAGCCAAGTAGCAGGTGGATCCTACGAGCAGTACTTC.

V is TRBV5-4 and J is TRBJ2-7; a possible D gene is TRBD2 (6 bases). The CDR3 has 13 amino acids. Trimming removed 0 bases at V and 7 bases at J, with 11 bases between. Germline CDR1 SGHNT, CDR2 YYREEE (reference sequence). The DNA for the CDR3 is TGTGCCAGCAGCTTGGATCCGGGGAGGGAGCAGTACTTC. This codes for CASSLDPGREQYF.

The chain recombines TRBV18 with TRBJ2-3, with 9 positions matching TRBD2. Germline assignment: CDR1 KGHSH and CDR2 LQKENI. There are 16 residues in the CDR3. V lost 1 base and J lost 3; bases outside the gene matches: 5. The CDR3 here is CASSPLAGETTDTQYF. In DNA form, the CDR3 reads TGTGCCAGCTCACCACTAGCGGGAGAGACTACAGATACGCAGTATTTT.

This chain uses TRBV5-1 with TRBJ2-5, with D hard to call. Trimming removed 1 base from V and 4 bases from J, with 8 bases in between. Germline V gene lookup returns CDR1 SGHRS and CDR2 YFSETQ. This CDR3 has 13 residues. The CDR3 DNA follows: TGCGCCAGCAGCTTGAAGGGTTTAGAGACCCAGTACTTC. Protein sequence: CASSLKGLETQYF.

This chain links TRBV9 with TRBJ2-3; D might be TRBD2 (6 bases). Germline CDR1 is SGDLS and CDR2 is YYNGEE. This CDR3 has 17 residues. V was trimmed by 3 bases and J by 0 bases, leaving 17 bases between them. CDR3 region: CASSAHLRDSSTDTQYF. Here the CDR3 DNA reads TGTGCCAGCAGCGCCCACCTTCGGGACTCAAGCACAGATACGCAGTATTTT.

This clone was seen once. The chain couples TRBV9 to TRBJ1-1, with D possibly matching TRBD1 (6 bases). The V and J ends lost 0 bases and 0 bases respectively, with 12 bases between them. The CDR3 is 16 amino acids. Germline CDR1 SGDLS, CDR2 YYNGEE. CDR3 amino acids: CASSVGGAHLNTEAFF. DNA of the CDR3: TGTGCCAGCAGCGTAGGGGGGGCCCACCTGAACACTGAAGCTTTCTTT.

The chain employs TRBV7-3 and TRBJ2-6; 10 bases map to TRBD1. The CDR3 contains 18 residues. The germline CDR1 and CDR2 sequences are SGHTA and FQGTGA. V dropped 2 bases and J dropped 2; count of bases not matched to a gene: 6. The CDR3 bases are TGTGCCAGCAGCTTACCAGGGACAGGGGAACCTGGGGCCAACGTCCTGACTTTC. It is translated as CASSLPGTGEPGANVLTF.

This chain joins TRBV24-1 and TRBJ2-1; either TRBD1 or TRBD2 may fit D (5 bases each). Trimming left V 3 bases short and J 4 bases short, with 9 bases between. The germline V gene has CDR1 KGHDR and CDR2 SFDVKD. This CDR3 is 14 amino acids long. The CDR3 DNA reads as TGTGCCACCAGTGATGGGACCCTATACAATGAGCAGTTCTTC. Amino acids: CATSDGTLYNEQFF.

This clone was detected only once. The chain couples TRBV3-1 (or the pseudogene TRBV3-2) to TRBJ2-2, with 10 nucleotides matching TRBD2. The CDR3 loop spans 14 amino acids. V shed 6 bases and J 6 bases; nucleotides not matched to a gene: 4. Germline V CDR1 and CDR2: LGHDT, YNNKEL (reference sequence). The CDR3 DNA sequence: TGTGCCAGCAGGAAGCGGGAGGGGTCCGGGGAGCTGTTTTTT. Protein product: CASRKREGSGELFF.

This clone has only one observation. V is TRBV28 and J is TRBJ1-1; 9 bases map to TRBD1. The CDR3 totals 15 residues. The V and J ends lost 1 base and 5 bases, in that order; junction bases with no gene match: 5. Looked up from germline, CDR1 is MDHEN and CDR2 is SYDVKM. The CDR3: CASSLSDRGLTEAFF. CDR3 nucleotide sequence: TGTGCCAGCAGTTTATCGGACAGGGGATTGACTGAAGCTTTCTTT.

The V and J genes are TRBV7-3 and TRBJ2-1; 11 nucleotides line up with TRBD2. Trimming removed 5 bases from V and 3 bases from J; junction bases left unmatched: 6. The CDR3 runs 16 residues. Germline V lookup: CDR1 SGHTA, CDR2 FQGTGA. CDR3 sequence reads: CASSTTSGTVYNEQFF. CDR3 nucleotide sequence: TGTGCCAGCAGCACGACTAGCGGGACCGTCTACAATGAGCAGTTCTTC.

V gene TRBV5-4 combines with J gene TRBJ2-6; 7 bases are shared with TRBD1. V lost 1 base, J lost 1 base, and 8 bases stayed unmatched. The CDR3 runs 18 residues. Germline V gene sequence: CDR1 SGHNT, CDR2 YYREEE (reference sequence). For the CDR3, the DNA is TGTGCCAGCAGCTTGTTAGGGACAGCTAGTTCTGGGGCCAACGTCCTGACTTTC. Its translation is CASSLLGTASSGANVLTF.

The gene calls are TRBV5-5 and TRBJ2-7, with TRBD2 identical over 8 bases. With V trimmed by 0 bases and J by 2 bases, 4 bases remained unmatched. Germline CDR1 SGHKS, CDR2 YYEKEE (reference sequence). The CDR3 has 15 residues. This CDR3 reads CASSLEPGGTYEQYF. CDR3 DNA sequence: TGTGCCAGCAGCTTGGAACCGGGAGGGACCTACGAGCAGTACTTC.

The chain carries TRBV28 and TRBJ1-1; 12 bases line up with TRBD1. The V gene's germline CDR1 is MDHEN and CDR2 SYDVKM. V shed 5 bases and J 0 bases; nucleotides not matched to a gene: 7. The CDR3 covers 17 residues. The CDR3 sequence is CASSRDRGRLVNTEAFF. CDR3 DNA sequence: TGTGCCAGCAGTAGGGACAGGGGGCGACTGGTGAACACTGAAGCTTTCTTT.